A single sample is the source of the 4 T cell receptor beta chains below, sequenced in a study of cytomegalovirus exposure and HLA in healthy donors. PCR was performed using 60 Vbeta and 13 Jbeta primers. The repertoire was sequenced with immunoSEQ multiplex PCR; TCRdb's copy has only in-frame clones and lacks some. Found here are approximately 140,000 clones, more than 60% of them singletons; the top ten hold roughly 1.9%. The sample was PBMCs. These receptor sequences come from a woman in her thirties or forties in good health and CMV-seronegative.

The V gene is TRBV30, the J gene TRBJ1-5; 12 bases align to TRBD1. J lost 4 bases, V lost 3 bases, and 4 bases had no gene match. Germline CDR1 GTSNPN, CDR2 SVGIG (reference sequence). This CDR3 spans 15 amino acids. The CDR3 DNA sequence: TGTGCCTGGAGCCGGGGACAGGGGGCAAATCAGCCCCAGCATTTT. Protein product: CAWSRGQGANQPQHF. Supplemented by reference TRBV30 and TRBJ1-5, the full variable domain reads SQTIHQWPATLVQPVGSPLSLECTVEGTSNPNLYWYRQAAGRGLQLLFYSVGIGQISSEVPQNLSASRPQDRQFILSSKKLLLSDSGFYLCAWSRGQGANQPQHFGDGTRLSIL.

The genes are TRBV18 and TRBJ1-1, with a possible D match to TRBD1 (5 bases). V lost 3 bases, J lost 1 base, and 12 bases lay in between. CDR1 and CDR2 from the germline V gene are KGHSH and LQKENI. The CDR3 extends over 15 amino acids. CDR3: CASSPKTVRNTEAFF. The CDR3 coding sequence is TGTGCCAGCTCACCGAAGACAGTCCGGAACACTGAAGCTTTCTTT.

The gene calls are TRBV27 and TRBJ1-5; 7 nucleotides agree with TRBD1. V shed 3 bases and J 0 bases; nucleotides not matched to a gene: 5. CDR3 size: 16 residues. Germline V gene lookup returns CDR1 MNHEY and CDR2 SMNVEV (reference sequence). As DNA, the CDR3 is TGTGCCAGCAGTTTGACAGGGACTCATAGCAATCAGCCCCAGCATTTT. The encoded protein is CASSLTGTHSNQPQHF.

The V gene is TRBV9, the J gene TRBJ2-5; TRBD1 might be the D (6 bases). The closer fit of TRBJ2-7 to the DNA end suggests the J call may be wrong. The CDR3 totals 14 residues. Germline V gene data show CDR1 as SGDLS and CDR2 as YYNGEE. The CDR3 region is CASSSRDTTYEQYF. In DNA form, the CDR3 reads TGTGCCAGCAGCTCCCGGGACACCACCTACGAGCAGTACTTC.